What follows describes a single TCR beta chain. This sample was included in a study of blood T cell repertoires in COVID-19. The V end was cut by 5 bases, the J end by 0 bases, with 8 bases between. Per the germline V gene, CDR1 is SGHAT and CDR2 is FQNNGV. The CDR3 consists of 14 residues. Some clones are missing from TCRdb's copy, which holds only in-frame ones; the method was immunoSEQ multiplex PCR. The sample lists approximately 150,000 clones, more than 80% occurring once. Sequenced sample: peripheral blood. The origin of this receptor is a human donor in a cohort sampled during active COVID-19. The chain couples TRBV11-2 to TRBJ1-5; D gene unclear. The CDR3 DNA is TGTGCCAGCAGCCGAGGGTATAGCAATCAGCCCCAGCATTTT. This gives the protein CASSRGYSNQPQHF.